This T cell receptor (beta chain) originates from a study of T-cell memory formation after mild COVID-19. With constant-segment primers, 5'RACE yielded cDNA libraries of TCR alpha and TCR beta that carried sample barcodes and UMIs. MiXCR, applied by TCRdb to the 5' RACE reads, yields one record per CDR3 protein. The profile shows a few hundred thousand distinct CDR3 sequences, around a quarter of them singletons. This clonotype was sampled from an adult woman who had mild COVID-19 (a few samples of this study predate the infection). Cell type and time point are not known. Sequenced material: PBMCs or a T cell subset sorted from them (not recorded which).

CDR3 coding DNA: TGTGCCAGCGGCGACAGAACCTACGAGCAGTACTTC. Its translation: CASGDRTYEQYF. The chain links TRBV5-6 to TRBJ2-7, with D tentatively TRBD1 (5 bases). The CDR3 extends over 12 amino acids. Germline loops: CDR1 SGHDT, CDR2 YYEEEE. V lost 7 bases to trimming and J lost 2 bases, with 10 bases between them.